This T cell receptor beta chain was recovered during a study of blood T cell repertoires in COVID-19 (dated by TCRdb to about 2020). Regarding the complete study: The collaborator samples originated in the United States, Italy and Spain and spanned the acute and convalescent phases of COVID-19. The prospective study material was composed of cDNA or gDNA derived from T cells, B-cell-depleted T cells, or PBMCs. Where available, HLA class I and class II types were obtained from metadata supplied by the sample provider rather than from assay-based typing. The repertoires were made available in a free public database intended to serve as a resource for research on the immune response to SARS-CoV-2. The samples were drawn from the first 160 participants of the ongoing ImmuneRACE study and from some 1,300 subjects provided by 6 global collaborators. Subjects who had been exposed to COVID-19, were actively infected with it, or had recovered from it provided the deeply sampled blood TCRbeta repertoires that made up the dataset. Nearly every sample came with metadata listing a de-identified subject ID, COVID-19 status, age in years and sex.

The germline ends are 9 bases apart after V is trimmed by 0 bases and J by 9 bases. The germline V gene supplies CDR1 ENHRY and CDR2 SYGVKD. The CDR3 holds 14 amino acids from the cysteine to the phenylalanine. CDR3 DNA is the only sequence kept; it has 42 bases, read in frame from the first base. The immunoSEQ Assay, a bias-controlled multiplex PCR, was used to amplify TCRbeta CDR3 regions from genomic DNA. Per the original workflow: The number of nucleated cells in each sample was estimated from the amplification of reference gene primers within the assay. To quantify the absolute abundance of each unique TCRbeta CDR3 rearrangement, sequence reads were collapsed and filtered. For each sample, productive Simpson clonality was calculated as the square root of Simpson's diversity index across productive rearrangements. TCRdb mirrors the immuneACCESS table, restricted to in-frame sequences. Some clones are absent from its copies; in checked studies, under half trace to an unresolved V gene, and the reason for the others is unknown. The D gene and trimming were derived from the DNA, and the V and J assignments and clone size from that table. Across this sample there are under 250,000 clones, with approximately 88% seen only once. 2.5% to 3% of the sample goes to the ten largest clones.

The study at large found these results: Clinical and demographic metadata were provided uncurated, with the amount varying by source and participant.

Details on this clone: The antigen it recognizes is unknown. No per-base quality is available; no much larger clone lies one base away.

In the prospective study, participants were roughly 18 to 90 years old, resided in 25 or so geographic areas of the United States, and were enrolled through a virtual design. In the prospective study, participants were assigned to cohorts based on the clinical history participants reported in a screening survey and a study questionnaire. Each participant in the prospective study had whole blood, serum and a nasopharyngeal or oropharyngeal swab collected by mobile phlebotomists. Over a roughly 2-month period, participants in the prospective study had the option of providing additional blood draws and questionnaires. Prospective study blood samples were shipped either frozen or at room temperature before DNA extraction.

The material sequenced was PBMCs or T cells enriched from blood (not recorded which). The receptor's source is a woman in her 30s with acute COVID-19. The sequence is built from TRBV10-3 and TRBJ1-6, with the D segment identity uncertain. The CDR3 sequence is CAISESGGSSPLHF. Here is the DNA: TGTGCCATCAGTGAGTCGGGAGGTAGTTCACCCCTCCACTTT.